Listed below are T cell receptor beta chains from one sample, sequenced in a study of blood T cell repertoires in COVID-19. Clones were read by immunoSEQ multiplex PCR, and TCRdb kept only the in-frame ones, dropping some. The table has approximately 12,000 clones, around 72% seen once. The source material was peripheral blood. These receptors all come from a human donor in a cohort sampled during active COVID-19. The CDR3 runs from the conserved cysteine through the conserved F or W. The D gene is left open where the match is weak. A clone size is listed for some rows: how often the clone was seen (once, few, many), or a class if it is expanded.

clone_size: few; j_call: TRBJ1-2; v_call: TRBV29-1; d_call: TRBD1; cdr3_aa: CSAMTGNYGYTF; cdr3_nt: TGCAGCGCCATGACAGGGAACTATGGCTACACCTTC
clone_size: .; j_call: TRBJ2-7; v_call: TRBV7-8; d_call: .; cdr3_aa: CASSFRAPYEQYF; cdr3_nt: TGTGCCAGCAGCTTCAGGGCACCCTACGAGCAGTACTTC
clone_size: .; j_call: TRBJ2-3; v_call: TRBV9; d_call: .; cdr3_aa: CASSARDTQYF; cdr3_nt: TGTGCCAGCAGCGCCCGAGATACGCAGTATTTT
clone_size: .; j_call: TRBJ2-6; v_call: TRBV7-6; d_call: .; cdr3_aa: CASSSRDSGANVLTF; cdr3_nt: TGTGCCAGCAGCTCCAGGGACTCTGGGGCCAACGTCCTGACTTTC
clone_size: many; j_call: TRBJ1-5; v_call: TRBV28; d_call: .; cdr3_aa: CASRTEYSNQPQHF; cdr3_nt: TGTGCCAGCAGGACAGAATATAGCAATCAGCCCCAGCATTTT
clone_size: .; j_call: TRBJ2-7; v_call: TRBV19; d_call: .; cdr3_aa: CASSRSGTPAYEQYF; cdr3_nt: TGTGCCAGTAGCCGTTCCGGGACTCCCGCCTACGAGCAGTACTTC
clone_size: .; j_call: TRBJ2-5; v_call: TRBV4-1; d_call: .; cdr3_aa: CASSQGKGLRETQYF; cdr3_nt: TGCGCCAGCAGCCAAGGAAAGGGGCTAAGGGAGACCCAGTACTTC
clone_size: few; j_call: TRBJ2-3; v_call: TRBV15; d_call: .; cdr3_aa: CATSRDWQATDTQYF; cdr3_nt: TGTGCCACCAGCAGAGATTGGCAGGCAACAGATACGCAGTATTTT
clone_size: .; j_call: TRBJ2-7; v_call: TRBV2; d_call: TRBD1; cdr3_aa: CASRRTGPYEQYF; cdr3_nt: TGTGCCAGCAGGAGGACAGGGCCCTACGAGCAGTACTTC
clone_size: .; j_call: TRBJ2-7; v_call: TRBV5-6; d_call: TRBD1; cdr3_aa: CASSRDSIYEQYF; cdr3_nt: TGTGCCAGCAGCCGGGACAGCATCTACGAGCAGTACTTC
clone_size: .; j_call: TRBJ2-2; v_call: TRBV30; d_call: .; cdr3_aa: CACPSPNLNTGELFF; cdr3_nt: TGTGCCTGTCCCTCCCCTAACCTGAACACCGGGGAGCTGTTTTTT
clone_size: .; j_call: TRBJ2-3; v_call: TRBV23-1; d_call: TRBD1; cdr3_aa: CASSQTHDRGYTDTQYF; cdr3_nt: TGCGCCAGCAGTCAAACCCATGACAGGGGGTACACAGATACGCAGTATTTT
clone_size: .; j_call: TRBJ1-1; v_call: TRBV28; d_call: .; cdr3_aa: CASRQAVTFF; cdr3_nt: TGTGCCAGCAGACAGGCCGTGACTTTCTTT
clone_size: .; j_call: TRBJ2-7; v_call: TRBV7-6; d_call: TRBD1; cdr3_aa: CASSQGQGVAYEQYF; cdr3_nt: TGTGCCAGCAGCCAAGGACAGGGGGTAGCCTACGAGCAGTACTTC
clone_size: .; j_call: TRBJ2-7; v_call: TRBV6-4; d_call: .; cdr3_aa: CASSRQSYEQYF; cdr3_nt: TGTGCCAGCAGTCGACAGTCCTACGAGCAGTACTTC
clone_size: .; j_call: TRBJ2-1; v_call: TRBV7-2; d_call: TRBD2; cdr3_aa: CASSLSSGGSYNEQFF; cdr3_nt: TGTGCCAGCAGCTTGTCTAGCGGAGGCTCCTACAATGAGCAGTTCTTC
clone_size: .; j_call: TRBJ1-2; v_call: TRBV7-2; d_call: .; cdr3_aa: CASSLDRYGYTF; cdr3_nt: TGTGCCAGCAGCTTAGACAGATATGGCTACACCTTC
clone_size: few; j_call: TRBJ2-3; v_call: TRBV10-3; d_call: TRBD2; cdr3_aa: CAISDASGSKDTQYF; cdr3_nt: TGTGCCATCAGCGATGCCAGCGGGAGTAAAGATACGCAGTATTTT
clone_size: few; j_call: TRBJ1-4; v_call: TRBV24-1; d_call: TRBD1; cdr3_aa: CATSDPGGNEEKLFF; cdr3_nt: TGTGCCACCAGTGACCCAGGGGGCAATGAGGAAAAACTGTTTTTT
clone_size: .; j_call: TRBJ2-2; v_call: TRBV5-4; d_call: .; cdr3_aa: CASSSRRGDTGELFF; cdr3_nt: TGTGCCAGCAGCTCCAGACGGGGTGACACCGGGGAGCTGTTTTTT
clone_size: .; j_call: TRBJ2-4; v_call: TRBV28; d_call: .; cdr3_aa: CASSGSTTAKNIQYF; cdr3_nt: TGTGCCAGCAGTGGGTCGACTACAGCCAAAAACATTCAGTACTTC
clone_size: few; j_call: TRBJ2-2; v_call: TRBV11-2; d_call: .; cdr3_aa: CASTPDGQGPTGELFF; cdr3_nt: TGTGCCAGCACCCCGGATGGGCAGGGTCCCACCGGGGAGCTGTTTTTT
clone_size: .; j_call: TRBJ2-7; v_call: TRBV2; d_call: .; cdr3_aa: CASSEEQGPSYEQYF; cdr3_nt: TGTGCCAGCAGTGAAGAGCAGGGGCCCTCCTACGAGCAGTACTTC
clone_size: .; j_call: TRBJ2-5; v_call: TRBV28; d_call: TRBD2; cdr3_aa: CASSSQREGETQYF; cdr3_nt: TGTGCCAGCAGTTCCCAGCGGGAGGGAGAGACCCAGTACTTC
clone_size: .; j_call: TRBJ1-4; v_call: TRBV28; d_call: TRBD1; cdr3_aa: CASSLFGQGLFF; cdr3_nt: TGTGCCAGCAGTTTATTTGGACAGGGTCTCTTTTTT
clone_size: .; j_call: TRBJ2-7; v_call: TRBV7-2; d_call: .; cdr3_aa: CASSLGRSEQYF; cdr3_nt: TGTGCCAGCAGCTTAGGTCGGTCGGAGCAGTACTTC
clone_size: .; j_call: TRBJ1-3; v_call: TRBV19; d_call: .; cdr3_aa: CASSPSGNTIYF; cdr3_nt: TGTGCCAGTAGTCCGTCCGGAAACACCATATATTTT
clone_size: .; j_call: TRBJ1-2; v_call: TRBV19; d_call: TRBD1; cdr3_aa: CASSSGQGRTNYGYTF; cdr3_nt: TGTGCCAGTAGCTCCGGACAGGGCAGGACTAACTATGGCTACACCTTC
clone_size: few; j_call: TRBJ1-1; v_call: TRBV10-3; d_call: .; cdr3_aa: CAIRPTVVNTEAFF; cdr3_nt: TGTGCCATCAGACCGACAGTCGTGAACACTGAAGCTTTCTTT
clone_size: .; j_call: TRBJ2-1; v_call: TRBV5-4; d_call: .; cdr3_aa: CASRDSALNEQFF; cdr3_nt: TGTGCCAGCAGGGACTCCGCGCTGAATGAGCAGTTCTTC
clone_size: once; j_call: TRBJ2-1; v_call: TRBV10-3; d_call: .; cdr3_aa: CAISPSNEQFF; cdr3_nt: TGTGCCATCAGTCCGAGCAATGAGCAGTTCTTC
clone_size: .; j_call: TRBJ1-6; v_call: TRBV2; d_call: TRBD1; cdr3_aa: CATLRDRVSPLHF; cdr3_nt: TGTGCCACCCTCCGGGACAGGGTTTCACCCCTCCACTTT
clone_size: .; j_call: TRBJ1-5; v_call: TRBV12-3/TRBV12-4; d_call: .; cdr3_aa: CASSLYNQPQHF; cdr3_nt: TGTGCCAGCAGTTTGTACAACCAGCCCCAGCATTTT
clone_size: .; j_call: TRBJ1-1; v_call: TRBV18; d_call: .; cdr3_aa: CASSSGGAGTEAFF; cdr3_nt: TGTGCCAGCTCCTCGGGGGGCGCGGGCACTGAAGCTTTCTTT
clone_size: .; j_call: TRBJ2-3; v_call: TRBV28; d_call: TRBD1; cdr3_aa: CASSLTDRRKDTQYF; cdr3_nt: TGTGCCAGCAGTTTAACGGACAGGAGGAAAGATACGCAGTATTTT
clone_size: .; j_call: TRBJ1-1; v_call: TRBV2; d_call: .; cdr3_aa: CASSETGGRTEAFF; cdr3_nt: TGTGCCAGCAGTGAAACGGGGGGGAGGACTGAAGCTTTCTTT
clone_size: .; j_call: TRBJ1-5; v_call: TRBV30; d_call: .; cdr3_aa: CAWNGQQNQPQHF; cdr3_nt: TGTGCCTGGAACGGACAGCAGAATCAGCCCCAGCATTTT
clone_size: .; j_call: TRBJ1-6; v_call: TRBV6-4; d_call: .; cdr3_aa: CASTHRVESNSPLHF; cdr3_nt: TGTGCCAGCACCCACAGGGTTGAAAGTAATTCACCCCTCCACTTT
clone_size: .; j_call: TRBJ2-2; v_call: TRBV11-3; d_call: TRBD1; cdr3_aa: CASSRGRPGELFF; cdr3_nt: TGTGCCAGCAGTAGGGGGCGCCCCGGGGAGCTGTTTTTT
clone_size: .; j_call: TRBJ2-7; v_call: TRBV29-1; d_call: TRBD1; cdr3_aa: CSASKGGQGFEQYF; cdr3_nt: TGCAGCGCCTCCAAGGGGGGACAGGGGTTCGAGCAGTACTTC
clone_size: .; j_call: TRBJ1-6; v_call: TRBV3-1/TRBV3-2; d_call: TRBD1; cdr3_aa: CASSQARTGWNSPLHF; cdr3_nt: TGTGCCAGCAGCCAAGCCCGGACAGGTTGGAATTCACCCCTCCACTTT
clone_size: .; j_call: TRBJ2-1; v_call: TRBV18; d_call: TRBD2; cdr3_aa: CASSPPAGGRNEQFF; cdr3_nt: TGTGCCAGCTCACCACCAGCGGGGGGGCGGAATGAGCAGTTCTTC
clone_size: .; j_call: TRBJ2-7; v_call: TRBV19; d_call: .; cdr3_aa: CASSIGTTAYEQYF; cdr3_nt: TGTGCCAGTAGTATAGGGACAACCGCCTACGAGCAGTACTTC
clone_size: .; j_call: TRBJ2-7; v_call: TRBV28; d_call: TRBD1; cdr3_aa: CASSRPGTGNGEQYF; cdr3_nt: TGTGCCAGCAGTCGACCCGGGACAGGGAATGGCGAGCAGTACTTC
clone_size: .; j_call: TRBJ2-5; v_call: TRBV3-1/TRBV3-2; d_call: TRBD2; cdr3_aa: CASSQDVGGRVGRRETQYF; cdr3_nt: TGTGCCAGCAGCCAAGATGTGGGCGGGAGGGTCGGTCGAAGGGAGACCCAGTACTTC
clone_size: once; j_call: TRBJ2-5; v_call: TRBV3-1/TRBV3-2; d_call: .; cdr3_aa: CASSHVAVTETQYF; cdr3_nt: TGTGCCAGCAGCCATGTAGCGGTGACAGAGACCCAGTACTTC
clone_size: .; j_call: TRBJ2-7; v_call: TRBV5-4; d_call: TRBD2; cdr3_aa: CASSSGGGYEQYF; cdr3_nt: TGTGCCAGCAGCTCGGGGGGGGGATACGAGCAGTACTTC
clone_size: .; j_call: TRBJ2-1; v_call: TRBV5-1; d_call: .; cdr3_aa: CASSLERMNEQFF; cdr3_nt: TGCGCCAGCAGCTTGGAGCGGATGAATGAGCAGTTCTTC